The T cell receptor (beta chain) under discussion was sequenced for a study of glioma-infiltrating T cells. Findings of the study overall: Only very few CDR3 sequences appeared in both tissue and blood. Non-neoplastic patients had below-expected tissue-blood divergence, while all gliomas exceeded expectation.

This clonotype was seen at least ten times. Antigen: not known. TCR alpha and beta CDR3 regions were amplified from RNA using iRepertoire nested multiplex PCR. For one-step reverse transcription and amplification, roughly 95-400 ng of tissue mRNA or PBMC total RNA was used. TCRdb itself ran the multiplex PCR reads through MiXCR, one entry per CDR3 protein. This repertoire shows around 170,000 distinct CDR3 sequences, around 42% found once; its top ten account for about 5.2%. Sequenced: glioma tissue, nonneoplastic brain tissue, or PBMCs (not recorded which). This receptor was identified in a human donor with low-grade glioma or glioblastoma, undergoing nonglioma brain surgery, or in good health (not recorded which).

The DNA for the CDR3 is TGTGCCAGCGGTTACAGGGGTTCCTACGAGCAGTACTTC. It is translated as CASGYRGSYEQYF. The chain couples TRBV28 to TRBJ2-7, with 7 bases matching TRBD1. This CDR3 spans 13 amino acids. V gave up 8 bases and J gave up 1 base; unmatched junction bases: 5. Germline V CDR1 and CDR2: MDHEN, SYDVKM.